This passage covers 21 T cell receptor beta chains from one sample sequenced in a study of identical twins (TCRdb year 2016). Libraries were made using 5' RACE. The sequencing machine was an Illumina HiSeq 2000. TCRdb applied fastp at Q25 and MiXCR to the public reads, then kept only in-frame beta chains. For every CDR3 protein sequence, its rows merge into one entry that carries the most common genes and DNA. The sample profile shows approximately 220,000 distinct CDR3 sequences; approximately 6.8% of them were found once. The ten largest make up over 5% of the sample. These data also formed part of another study, on yellow fever vaccine responses in identical twins.

Material for sequencing was CD8+ T cells sorted from blood. The source of these receptors is a woman under 30 in good health.

The V and J genes are TRBV7-2 and TRBJ1-3; 10 bases are a match to TRBD1. This CDR3 has 15 residues. Germline CDR1 and CDR2: SGHTA and FQGNSA. J lost 8 bases, V lost 5 bases, and 9 bases had no gene match. CDR3 nucleotides: TGTGCCAGCAGCCACCGGGACAGGGGCCGGGACACCATATATTTT. This translates into CASSHRDRGRDTIYF.

The V gene is TRBV20-1, the J gene TRBJ2-2, with 12 bases aligning to TRBD2. Losses at the gene ends were 2 bases for V and 7 bases for J; bases not matched to a gene: 14. From germline, CDR1 is DFQATT and CDR2 SNEGSKA (reference sequence). This CDR3 is built from 18 residues. CDR3 sequence (DNA): TGCAGTGCTAGATCGACGGGGCTAGCGGGGGGGCCGGTCGGGGAGCTGTTTTTT. It specifies CSARSTGLAGGPVGELFF.

This sequence joins TRBV6-1 and TRBJ2-3; 10 positions match TRBD2. Germline loops: CDR1 MNHNS, CDR2 SASEGT. The ends lost 7 bases at V and 4 bases at J; junction bases unmatched: 11. The CDR3 is 16 amino acids. CDR3 sequence: CASTPELAGGPDTQYF. The CDR3 region has the DNA TGTGCCAGCACCCCTGAGTTAGCGGGGGGCCCAGATACGCAGTATTTT.

This clonotype was seen at least ten times. The chain employs TRBV5-1 and TRBJ1-2; 7 bases fit TRBD1. In germline, CDR1 is SGHRS, CDR2 YFSETQ. Trimming cost V 2 bases and J 4 bases; bases outside gene matches: 8. This CDR3 is built from 15 residues. CDR3 amino acids: CASSFKGAIGYGYTF. Here the CDR3 DNA reads TGCGCCAGCAGCTTCAAGGGGGCGATTGGCTATGGCTACACCTTC.

This clonotype was counted between two and nine times. This chain connects TRBV4-1 to TRBJ1-1; D is undetermined. The germline CDR1 and CDR2 sequences are MGHRA and YSYEKL. V dropped 0 bases and J dropped 6 bases, with 11 bases sitting between them. CDR3 length equals 14 residues. The CDR3 sequence is CASSQEGGWAEAFF. The CDR3 coding sequence is TGCGCCAGCAGCCAAGAGGGCGGATGGGCTGAAGCTTTCTTT.

The table lists this clonotype with many counts. V and J are TRBV7-9 and TRBJ2-1; D possibly uses TRBD1 or TRBD2 (5 bases each). CDR1 is SEHNR, CDR2 FQNEAQ, per germline (reference sequence). This CDR3 is built from 13 residues. V lost 3 bases to trimming and J lost 6 bases, with 9 bases between them. The CDR3 coding sequence is TGTGCCAGCAGCTTGAGGGGTAGCAATGAGCAGTTCTTC. Translating gives CASSLRGSNEQFF.

The V gene is TRBV20-1, the J gene TRBJ2-1, with D maybe TRBD2 (6 bases). Germline CDR1 is DFQATT and CDR2 is SNEGSKA (reference sequence). The CDR3 contains 14 residues. The ends were cut back, 6 bases at V and 7 bases at J, with 19 bases in the middle. CDR3 DNA sequence: TGCAGTGCAACGTCTCGGGGGACGGGTAATGAGCAGTTCTTC. Its protein product is CSATSRGTGNEQFF.

The rearrangement links TRBV6-1 to TRBJ2-3, with 11 bases aligning to TRBD1. J lost 3 bases, V lost 6 bases, and 8 bases had no gene match. CDR3 size: 16 residues. CDR1 is MNHNS and CDR2 is SASEGT in the germline V gene. CDR3 nucleotides: TGTGCCAGCAGCAGCACCCGGGACAGGGGGACAGATACGCAGTATTTT. This translates into CASSSTRDRGTDTQYF.

In its sample, this clonotype was seen a few times. The chain links TRBV2 to TRBJ1-1; the D gene is possibly TRBD1 (5 bases). This CDR3 region has 13 residues. Germline V gives CDR1 SNHLY, CDR2 FYNNEI. Trimming shortened V by 8 bases and J by 0 bases, and 10 bases separated the two germline ends. CDR3 protein: CASPRQMNTEAFF. CDR3 coding DNA: TGTGCCAGCCCCAGACAGATGAACACTGAAGCTTTCTTT. The full variable domain, completed using reference TRBV2 and TRBJ1-1, is EPEVTQTPSHQVTQMGQEVILRCVPISNHLYFYWYRQILGQKVEFLVSFYNNEISEKSEIFDDQFSVERPDGSNFTLKIRSTKLEDSAMYFCASPRQMNTEAFFGQGTRLTVV.

This clonotype has more than one count but fewer than ten. CDR3 region: CASSLGGGGFDEQYV. CDR3 nucleotide sequence: TGTGCCAGCAGCCTAGGGGGAGGGGGCTTCGACGAGCAGTACGTC. The V call is TRBV6-1, the J call TRBJ2-7; D may be TRBD1 or TRBD2 (7 bases each). In germline, CDR1 is MNHNS, CDR2 SASEGT. The CDR3 loop spans 15 amino acids. V shed 6 bases and J shed 5 bases, with 20 bases lying between them.

The V call is TRBV12-3 or TRBV12-4, the J call TRBJ2-5; D is ambiguous. V shed 7 bases and J shed 0 bases, with 9 bases lying between them. The CDR3 spans 13 residues. CDR3 DNA sequence: TGTGCCAGCACCACTCAGAACCAAGAGACCCAGTACTTC. Translation: CASTTQNQETQYF.

In its sample, this clonotype was seen a few times. The V and J genes are TRBV29-1 and TRBJ2-7; 8 bases fit TRBD1. The germline CDR1 and CDR2 sequences are SQVTM and ANQGSEA. Trimming removed 8 bases from V and 5 bases from J; junction bases left unmatched: 5. This CDR3 is built from 11 residues. CDR3 sequence reads: CSLWTGHEQYF. For the CDR3, the DNA is TGCAGCTTGTGGACAGGGCACGAGCAGTACTTC.

The V call is TRBV11-3, the J call TRBJ2-3; weak D call: TRBD1 (6 bases). The CDR3 runs 17 residues. V lost 0 bases and J 6 bases, leaving 19 bases between the germline ends. CDR1 and CDR2 (germline): SGHNT, YENEEA. CDR3 in DNA: TGTGCCAGCAGCTTAGAGGGGCAGGGGCACATGATGGATACGCAGTATTTT. It yields the protein CASSLEGQGHMMDTQYF.

This clonotype was found many times. The rearrangement uses TRBV7-9 and TRBJ2-1; unclear D gene. The CDR3 totals 17 residues. CDR1 is SEHNR, CDR2 FQNEAQ, per germline (reference sequence). Trimming removed 5 bases at V and 0 bases at J, with 17 bases between. The CDR3 spells CASSGWVFASSYNEQFF. CDR3 in DNA: TGTGCCAGCAGCGGTTGGGTCTTCGCTAGCTCCTACAATGAGCAGTTCTTC.

This clonotype has more than one count but fewer than ten. The chain carries TRBV14 and TRBJ1-1; D gene uncertain. CDR1 SGHDN and CDR2 FVKESK come from the germline V gene. The CDR3 consists of 18 residues. Trimming left V 0 bases short and J 4 bases short, with 21 bases between. The CDR3 DNA follows: TGTGCCAGCAGCCAAGAGCATGGCAGCACCTGGGTAGTCACTGAAGCTTTCTTT. As protein: CASSQEHGSTWVVTEAFF. Full variable domain (missing parts from reference TRBV14 and TRBJ1-1): EAGVTQFPSHSVIEKGQTVTLRCDPISGHDNLYWYRRVMGKEIKFLLHFVKESKQDESGMPNNRFLAERTGGTYSTLKVQPAELEDSGVYFCASSQEHGSTWVVTEAFFGQGTRLTVV.

The V and J genes are TRBV7-9 and TRBJ2-5; tentative D call: TRBD2 (5 bases). This CDR3 has 13 residues. Trimming left V 5 bases short and J 2 bases short, with 9 bases between. In germline, CDR1 is SEHNR, CDR2 FQNEAQ (reference sequence). CDR3 nucleotides: TGTGCCAGCAGCACACCGGGGCAAGAGACCCAGTACTTC. It specifies CASSTPGQETQYF.

The gene calls are TRBV27 and TRBJ2-1; 8 nucleotides match TRBD1. Trimming removed 2 bases from V and 4 bases from J; junction bases left unmatched: 7. Looked up from germline, CDR1 is MNHEY and CDR2 is SMNVEV (reference sequence). The CDR3 has 16 residues. The chain's CDR3 is CASSLTQGAVYNEQFF. CDR3 bases: TGTGCCAGCAGTTTAACCCAGGGGGCGGTATACAATGAGCAGTTCTTC.

This clonotype was counted many times. The chain recombines TRBV29-1 with TRBJ2-7, with a tentative D call TRBD1 (6 bases). V was cut by 3 bases and J by 5 bases, with 14 bases left in between. From germline, CDR1 is SQVTM and CDR2 ANQGSEA. The CDR3 sequence is 13 residues long. CDR3 DNA sequence: TGCAGCGTTGAGGCAGGGGTTAAGGACGAGCAGTACTTC. This codes for CSVEAGVKDEQYF.

Details on this clonotype: A much larger clone sits a single nucleotide away, making a read error possible. The CDR3 ends on some other residue instead of the conserved phenylalanine or tryptophan, so this is likely a read error. The chain joins TRBV6-4 to TRBJ1-1, with a tentative D call TRBD1 (5 bases). Trimming stripped 2 bases from V and 1 base from J, with 14 bases between. CDR1 MRHNA and CDR2 SNTAGT come from the germline V gene. CDR3 length: 16 amino acids. The CDR3 loop is CASSDRPGTGNTEAFL. In DNA form, the CDR3 reads TGTGCCAGCAGTGACCGTCCCGGGACGGGGAACACTGAAGCTTTCCTT.

The rearrangement links TRBV2 to TRBJ1-6; D gene unclear. This CDR3 spans 16 amino acids. Germline-derived CDR1 and CDR2 are SNHLY and FYNNEI. The ends were cut back, 6 bases at V and 0 bases at J, with 12 bases in the middle. CDR3 residues: CASRLQAISYNSPLHF. In DNA, the CDR3 is TGTGCCAGCAGGCTTCAGGCGATCTCCTATAATTCACCCCTCCACTTT. Looking up the rest from reference TRBV2 and TRBJ1-6 gives the full variable domain: EPEVTQTPSHQVTQMGQEVILRCVPISNHLYFYWYRQILGQKVEFLVSFYNNEISEKSEIFDDQFSVERPDGSNFTLKIRSTKLEDSAMYFCASRLQAISYNSPLHFGNGTRLTVT.

In this sample, this clonotype turned up a few times. The V call is TRBV6-5, the J call TRBJ2-1; 7 nucleotides agree with TRBD2. The V and J ends lost 8 bases and 8 bases, in that order; junction bases with no gene match: 6. Germline loops: CDR1 MNHEY, CDR2 SVGAGI. The CDR3 spans 12 residues. The CDR3 spells CASRGGVHEQFF. CDR3 in DNA: TGTGCCAGCCGGGGAGGGGTGCATGAGCAGTTCTTC.